This T cell receptor (beta chain) derives from a study of PD-L1 blockade in urothelial cancer. About the study: Bladder-origin urothelial cancer in males described most of the roughly 30 patients. Analysis of the blood was performed 3 weeks (second dose) and 6 weeks after treatment start. Median T cell yield from blood was over 120,000.

The patients had locally advanced or metastatic urothelial carcinoma. Profiling relied on immunoSEQ multiplex PCR, and the TCRdb table lists in-frame clones only, not all of them. The table records tens of thousands of clones, approximately 91% of them present only once. V shed 5 bases and J 2 bases; nucleotides not matched to a gene: 6. The germline gives CDR1 LNHNV, CDR2 YYDKDF (reference sequence). The CDR3 loop spans 14 amino acids. The source of this sequence is a man aged 55 to 70 with urothelial cancer. The sample was PBMCs, taken around atezolizumab (anti-PD-L1) treatment. This chain joins TRBV15 and TRBJ2-7, with 7 bases matching TRBD1. CDR3 in amino acids: CATSQNRGPYEQYF. The CDR3 region has the DNA TGTGCCACCAGCCAGAACAGGGGCCCCTACGAGCAGTACTTC.